The clone carrying this TCR beta chain has at least ten counts. Its target is unknown. Time point indicated: longitudinal time-point 2. Germline V gene sequence: CDR1 MGHDK, CDR2 SYGVNS. The ends were cut back, 3 bases at V and 9 bases at J, with 11 bases in the middle. This CDR3 spans 13 amino acids. TCRdb called the 5' RACE reads again in MiXCR, with one record for every CDR3 protein. This table holds approximately 89,000 distinct CDR3 sequences, roughly 13% found once. The data were taken from a study of neurological immune-mediated disorders. Study results and caveats: HTLV-1-associated myelopathy had the most TCR clonal expansion, whereas multiple sclerosis had the least (lower than in healthy controls).

The chain is built from TRBV25-1 and TRBJ2-2; no firm D call. The sequenced material came from PBMCs. The sequence was obtained from a female donor with HTLV-1-associated myelopathy (HAM/TSP). The CDR3: CASSEGPRRELFF. The DNA of the CDR3 is TGTGCCAGCAGTGAGGGCCCCCGTCGGGAGCTGTTTTTT.